This T cell receptor beta chain was captured in a study of blood T cell repertoires in COVID-19. Study-wide context: The samples span acute and convalescent COVID-19 from the United States, Italy and Spain.

Measured with immunoSEQ multiplex PCR; TCRdb has only the in-frame clones, and not every one. The sample lists roughly 230,000 clones, 80% to 85% seen once, with around 30% in the top ten. The germline V gene encodes CDR1 SGHVS and CDR2 FNYEAQ. The V end lost 5 bases, the J end lost 12 bases, and 17 bases lay between the germline ends. The CDR3 totals 13 residues. This clone showed up just once. The TCR comes from a middle-aged man with acute or convalescent COVID-19. This chain connects TRBV7-6 to TRBJ2-1; D perhaps matches TRBD1 (6 bases). The sample comprised peripheral blood. The CDR3 loop is CASSARQAMVQFF. The DNA for the CDR3 is TGTGCCAGCAGCGCTAGACAGGCTATGGTGCAGTTCTTC.